This is a list of T cell receptor beta chains from one sample in a study of blood T cell repertoires in COVID-19. Generated by immunoSEQ multiplex PCR, the TCRdb table keeps only in-frame clones and is missing some. The table lists 300,000 or so clones, around 90% of them singletons. The sequenced sample was PBMCs or T cells enriched from blood (not recorded which). The receptors stem from a man aged 60-69 years who had recovered from COVID-19. Each CDR3 is given with its conserved first and last residue. Fields, in order: J gene, CDR3 length, D gene, V gene, CDR3 protein, CDR3 DNA. A D gene is named only where the DNA matches it firmly.

TRBJ1-5 18 TRBD1 TRBV23-1 CASSPGGTGGLGNQPQHF TGCGCCAGCAGCCCAGGCGGGACAGGGGGCTTGGGCAATCAGCCCCAGCATTTT
TRBJ2-2 15 TRBD1 TRBV10-3 CAISEGQGKPGELFF TGTGCCATCAGTGAAGGACAGGGTAAACCCGGGGAGCTGTTTTTT
TRBJ1-6 17 . TRBV19 CASSIHQGLANNSPLHF TGTGCCAGTAGTATTCACCAGGGACTGGCGAATAATTCACCCCTCCACTTT
TRBJ2-3 15 . TRBV27 CASSLIRPYTDTQYF TGTGCCAGCAGTTTAATCAGGCCGTACACAGATACGCAGTATTTT
TRBJ1-6 16 TRBD1 TRBV27 CASSWGTGFVDSPLHF TGTGCCAGCAGTTGGGGGACAGGGTTTGTTGATTCACCCCTCCACTTT
TRBJ2-7 15 TRBD1 TRBV6-5 CASSSDRASRVEQYF TGTGCCAGCAGTTCTGACAGGGCCTCCCGTGTCGAGCAGTACTTC
TRBJ2-1 16 TRBD2 TRBV4-2 CASRGLSSGGADEQFF TGTGCCAGCAGAGGCCTCTCTAGCGGGGGGGCCGATGAGCAGTTCTTC
TRBJ1-1 18 TRBD1 TRBV19 CASSIIFSSRQGNTEAFF TGTGCCAGTAGTATTATTTTCTCTTCTCGACAGGGCAACACTGAAGCTTTCTTT
TRBJ1-2 13 TRBD1 TRBV13 CASTPDRNYGYTF TGTGCCAGCACCCCGGACAGGAACTATGGCTACACCTTC
TRBJ2-7 14 . TRBV5-6 CASSPQGRGYEQYF TGTGCCAGCAGCCCCCAGGGGCGTGGGTACGAGCAGTACTTC
TRBJ1-6 20 . TRBV30 CAWSPNLYTGRVDMDSPLHF TGTGCCTGGAGTCCTAATCTGTATACAGGGAGAGTGGATATGGATTCACCCCTCCACTTT
TRBJ1-6 13 . TRBV12-3/TRBV12-4 CASSTTGNSPLHF TGTGCCAGCAGTACAACAGGGAATTCACCCCTCCACTTT
TRBJ2-2 14 . TRBV5-5 CASSLFGETGELFF TGTGCCAGCAGCTTGTTTGGAGAAACCGGGGAGCTGTTTTTT
TRBJ1-1 15 . TRBV6-5 CASSPRQAGNTEAFF TGTGCCAGCAGTCCTAGACAGGCTGGGAACACTGAAGCTTTCTTT
TRBJ2-3 12 . TRBV7-8 CASSRDFEAQYF TGTGCCAGCAGCCGGGACTTCGAGGCGCAGTATTTT
TRBJ2-7 15 TRBD1 TRBV5-1 CASSMGQGEGYEQYF TGCGCCAGCAGCATGGGACAGGGCGAAGGCTACGAGCAGTACTTC
TRBJ1-5 13 . TRBV30 CAWSVRGNQPQHF TGTGCCTGGAGTGTCAGGGGCAATCAGCCCCAGCATTTT
TRBJ1-5 13 TRBD1 TRBV7-3 CASSRDRGQPQHF TGTGCCAGCAGCCGGGACAGGGGCCAGCCCCAGCATTTT
TRBJ2-1 17 TRBD2 TRBV27 CASRGLAGGSSYNEQFF TGTGCCAGCAGGGGACTAGCGGGAGGAAGCTCCTACAATGAGCAGTTCTTC
TRBJ1-1 14 . TRBV12-5 CASVTFALNTEAFF TGTGCTAGTGTCACTTTCGCCTTGAACACTGAAGCTTTCTTT
TRBJ1-2 13 . TRBV12-3/TRBV12-4 CASSLGSGDGYTF TGTGCCAGCAGTTTAGGCTCGGGAGATGGCTACACCTTC
TRBJ1-1 15 . TRBV4-1 CASSQVYPMNTEAFF TGCGCCAGCAGCCAAGTCTACCCCATGAACACTGAAGCTTTCTTT
TRBJ2-1 15 . TRBV7-2 CASSPPRTGNDEQFF TGTGCCAGCAGCCCTCCCCGGACGGGAAACGATGAGCAGTTCTTC
TRBJ2-2 16 TRBD2 TRBV3-1/TRBV3-2 CASSQLAGAGPGELFF TGTGCCAGCAGCCAACTAGCGGGGGCCGGCCCCGGGGAGCTGTTTTTT
TRBJ1-4 15 TRBD1 TRBV5-8 CASSQGVRLNEKLFF TGTGCCAGCAGCCAGGGGGTGCGGCTTAATGAAAAACTGTTTTTT
TRBJ1-2 15 . TRBV7-2 CASSLSRGPNYGYTF TGTGCCAGCAGCTTAAGCAGGGGACCTAACTATGGCTACACCTTC
TRBJ2-5 17 . TRBV5-1 CASSFDPLAEHEETQYF TGCGCCAGCAGCTTTGATCCCTTGGCGGAGCATGAAGAGACCCAGTACTTC
TRBJ1-1 11 . TRBV29-1 CSVWDFPEAFF TGCAGCGTTTGGGACTTCCCTGAAGCTTTCTTT
TRBJ2-1 15 TRBD2 TRBV30 CAWRPLGRAYNEQFF TGTGCCTGGAGACCATTAGGGAGGGCCTACAATGAGCAGTTCTTC
TRBJ1-6 18 . TRBV4-2 CASSPRGQTSSYNSPLHF TGTGCCAGCAGCCCGCGAGGACAAACGAGCTCCTATAATTCACCCCTCCACTTT
TRBJ2-3 17 TRBD1 TRBV7-9 CASSQRQGWGGTDTQYF TGTGCCAGCAGCCAGAGACAGGGATGGGGAGGCACAGATACGCAGTATTTT